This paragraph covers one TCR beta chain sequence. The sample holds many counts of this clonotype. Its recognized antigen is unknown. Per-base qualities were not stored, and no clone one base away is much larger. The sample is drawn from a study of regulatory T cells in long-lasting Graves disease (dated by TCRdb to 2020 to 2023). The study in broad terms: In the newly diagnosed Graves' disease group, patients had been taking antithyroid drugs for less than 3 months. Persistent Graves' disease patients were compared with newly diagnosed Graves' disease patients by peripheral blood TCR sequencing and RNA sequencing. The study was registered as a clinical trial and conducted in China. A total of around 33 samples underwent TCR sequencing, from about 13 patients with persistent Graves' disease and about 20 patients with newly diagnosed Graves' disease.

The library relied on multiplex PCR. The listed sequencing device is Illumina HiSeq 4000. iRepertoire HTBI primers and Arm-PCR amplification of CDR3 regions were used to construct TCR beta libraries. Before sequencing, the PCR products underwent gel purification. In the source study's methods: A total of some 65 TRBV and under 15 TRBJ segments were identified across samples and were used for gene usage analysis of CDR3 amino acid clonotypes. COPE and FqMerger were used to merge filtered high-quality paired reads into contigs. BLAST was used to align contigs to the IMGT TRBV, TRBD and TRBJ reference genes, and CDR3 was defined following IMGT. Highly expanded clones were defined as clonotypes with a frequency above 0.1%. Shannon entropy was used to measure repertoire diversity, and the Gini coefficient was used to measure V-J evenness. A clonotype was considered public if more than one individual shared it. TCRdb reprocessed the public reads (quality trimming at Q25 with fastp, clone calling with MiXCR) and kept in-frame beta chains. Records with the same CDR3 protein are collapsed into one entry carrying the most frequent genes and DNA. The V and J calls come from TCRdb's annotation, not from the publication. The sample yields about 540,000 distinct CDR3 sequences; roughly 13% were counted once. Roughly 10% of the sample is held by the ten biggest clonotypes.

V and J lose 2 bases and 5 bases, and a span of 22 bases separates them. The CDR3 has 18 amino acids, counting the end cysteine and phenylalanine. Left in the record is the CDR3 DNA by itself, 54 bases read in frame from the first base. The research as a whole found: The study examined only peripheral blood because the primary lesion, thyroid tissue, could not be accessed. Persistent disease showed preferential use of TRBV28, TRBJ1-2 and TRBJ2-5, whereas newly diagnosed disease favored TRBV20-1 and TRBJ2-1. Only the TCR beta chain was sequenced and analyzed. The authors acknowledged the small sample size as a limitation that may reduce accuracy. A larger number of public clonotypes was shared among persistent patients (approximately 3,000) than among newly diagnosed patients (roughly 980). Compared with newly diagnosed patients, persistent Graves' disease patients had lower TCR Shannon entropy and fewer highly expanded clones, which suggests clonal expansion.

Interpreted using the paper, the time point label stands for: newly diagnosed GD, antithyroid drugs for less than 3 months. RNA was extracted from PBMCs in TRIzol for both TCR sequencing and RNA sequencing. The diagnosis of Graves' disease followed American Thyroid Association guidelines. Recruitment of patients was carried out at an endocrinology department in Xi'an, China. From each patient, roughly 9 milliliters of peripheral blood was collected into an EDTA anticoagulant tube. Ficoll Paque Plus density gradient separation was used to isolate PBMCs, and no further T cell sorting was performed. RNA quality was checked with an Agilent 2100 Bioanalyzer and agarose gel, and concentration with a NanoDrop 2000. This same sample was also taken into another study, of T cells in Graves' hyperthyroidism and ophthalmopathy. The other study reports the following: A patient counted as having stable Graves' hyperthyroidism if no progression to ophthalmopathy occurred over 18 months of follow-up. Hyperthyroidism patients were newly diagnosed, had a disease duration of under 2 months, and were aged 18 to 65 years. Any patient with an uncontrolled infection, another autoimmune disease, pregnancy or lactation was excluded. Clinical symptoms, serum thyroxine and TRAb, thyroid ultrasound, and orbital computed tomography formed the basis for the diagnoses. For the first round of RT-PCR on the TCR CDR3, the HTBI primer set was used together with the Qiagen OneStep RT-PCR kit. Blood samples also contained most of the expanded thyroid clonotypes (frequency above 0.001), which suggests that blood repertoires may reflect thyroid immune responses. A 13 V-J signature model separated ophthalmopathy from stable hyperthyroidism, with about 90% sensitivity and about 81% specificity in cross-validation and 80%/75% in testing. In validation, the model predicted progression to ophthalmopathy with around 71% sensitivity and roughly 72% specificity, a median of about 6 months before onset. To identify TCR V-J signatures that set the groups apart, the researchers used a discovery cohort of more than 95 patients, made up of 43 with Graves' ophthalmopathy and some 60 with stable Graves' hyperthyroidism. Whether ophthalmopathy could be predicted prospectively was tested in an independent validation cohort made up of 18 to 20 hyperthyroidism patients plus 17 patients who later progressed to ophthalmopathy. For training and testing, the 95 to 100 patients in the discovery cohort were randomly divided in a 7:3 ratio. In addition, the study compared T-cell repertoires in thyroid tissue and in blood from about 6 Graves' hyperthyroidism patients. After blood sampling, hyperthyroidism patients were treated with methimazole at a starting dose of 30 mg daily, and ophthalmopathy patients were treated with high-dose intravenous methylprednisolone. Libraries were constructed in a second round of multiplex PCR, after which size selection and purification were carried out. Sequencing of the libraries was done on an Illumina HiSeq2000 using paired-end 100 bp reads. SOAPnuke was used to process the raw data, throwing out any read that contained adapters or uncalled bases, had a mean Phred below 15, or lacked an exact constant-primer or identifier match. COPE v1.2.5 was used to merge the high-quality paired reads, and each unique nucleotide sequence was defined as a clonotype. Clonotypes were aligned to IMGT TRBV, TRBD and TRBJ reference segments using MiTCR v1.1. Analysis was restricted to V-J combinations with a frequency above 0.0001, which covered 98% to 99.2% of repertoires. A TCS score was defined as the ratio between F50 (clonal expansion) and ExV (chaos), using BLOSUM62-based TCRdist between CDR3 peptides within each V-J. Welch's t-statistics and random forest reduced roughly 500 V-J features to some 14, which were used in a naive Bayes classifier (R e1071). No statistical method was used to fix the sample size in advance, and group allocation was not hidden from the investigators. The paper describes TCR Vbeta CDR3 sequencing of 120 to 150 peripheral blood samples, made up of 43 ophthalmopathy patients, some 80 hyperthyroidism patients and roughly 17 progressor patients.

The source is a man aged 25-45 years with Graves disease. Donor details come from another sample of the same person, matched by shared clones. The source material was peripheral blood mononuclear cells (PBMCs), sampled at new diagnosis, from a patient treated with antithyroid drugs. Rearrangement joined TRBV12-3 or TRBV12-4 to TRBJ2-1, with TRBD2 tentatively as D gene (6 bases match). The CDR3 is CASSLRAGGGGGNNEQFF. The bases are TGTGCCAGCAGTTTAAGAGCGGGCGGAGGAGGAGGGAACAATGAGCAGTTCTTC.